This TCR beta chain was profiled in a study of OX40 agonist ivuxolimab in advanced cancers. Study-level background: Ivuxolimab was administered intravenously to patients at 0.01 to 10 mg/kg every 2 weeks. Participants, around 80% male, averaged roughly 55 years of age, ranging from roughly 20 to 79. Head and neck, renal cell, melanoma or hepatocellular carcinoma were the cancers that dose-escalation patients had.

V shed 0 bases and J shed 5 bases, with 20 bases lying between them. This CDR3 has 17 residues. The germline V gene has CDR1 MGHRA and CDR2 YSYEKL. Assay used: immunoSEQ multiplex PCR; TCRdb lists only in-frame clones, some missing. The sample lists roughly 58,000 clones, 65% to 80% occurring once. The sequence was collected from an adult with an advanced solid tumor such as melanoma, head and neck, liver or kidney cancer. Source: CD4+ or CD8+ T cells sorted from blood, taken in a trial of the OX40 agonist ivuxolimab. The rearrangement uses TRBV4-1 and TRBJ2-7; the D gene is possibly TRBD1 (5 bases). Written as DNA, the CDR3 is TGCGCCAGCAGCCAAGATGGGTTCCGGACAACGAGAAACGAGCAGTACTTC. Translation gives CASSQDGFRTTRNEQYF.